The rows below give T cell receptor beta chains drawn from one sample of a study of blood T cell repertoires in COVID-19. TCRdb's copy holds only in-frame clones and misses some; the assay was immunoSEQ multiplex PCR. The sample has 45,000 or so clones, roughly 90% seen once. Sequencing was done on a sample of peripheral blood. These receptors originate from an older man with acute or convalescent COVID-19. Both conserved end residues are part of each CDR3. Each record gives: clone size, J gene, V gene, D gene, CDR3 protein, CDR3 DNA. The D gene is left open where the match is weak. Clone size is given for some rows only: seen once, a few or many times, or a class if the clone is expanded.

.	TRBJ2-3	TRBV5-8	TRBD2	CASSLPGGLAGGGTDTQYF	TGTGCCAGCAGCCTACCCGGAGGACTAGCGGGGGGGGGCACAGATACGCAGTATTTT
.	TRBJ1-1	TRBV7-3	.	CASSLAAAGTPNTEAFF	TGTGCCAGCAGCTTAGCTGCGGCCGGGACACCGAACACTGAAGCTTTCTTT
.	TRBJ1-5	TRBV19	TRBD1	CASQDRASNQPQHF	TGTGCCAGTCAGGACAGGGCTTCCAATCAGCCCCAGCATTTT
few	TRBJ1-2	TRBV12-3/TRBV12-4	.	CASSPQVGYGYTF	TGTGCCAGCAGTCCCCAGGTGGGCTATGGCTACACCTTC
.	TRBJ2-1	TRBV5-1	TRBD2	CASSFLRGGNNEQFF	TGCGCCAGCAGCTTTCTCCGGGGGGGAAACAATGAGCAGTTCTTC
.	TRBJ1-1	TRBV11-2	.	CASSFGATEAFF	TGTGCCAGCAGCTTTGGGGCCACTGAAGCTTTCTTT
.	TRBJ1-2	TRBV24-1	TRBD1	CATSSDRDSGYTF	TGTGCCACCTCTTCGGACAGGGATAGTGGCTACACCTTC
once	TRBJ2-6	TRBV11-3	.	CASSPRSQVGANVLTF	TGTGCCAGCAGCCCCCGGTCCCAAGTTGGGGCCAACGTCCTGACTTTC
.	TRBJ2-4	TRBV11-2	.	CASTKALENIQYF	TGTGCCAGCACCAAAGCCTTGGAAAACATTCAGTACTTC
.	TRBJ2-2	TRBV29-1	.	CSVEVAGLNTGELFF	TGCAGCGTTGAGGTTGCGGGGTTGAACACCGGGGAGCTGTTTTTT
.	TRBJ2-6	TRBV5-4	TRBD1	CASSTGQGAGANVLTF	TGTGCCAGCAGCACTGGACAGGGAGCTGGGGCCAACGTCCTGACTTTC
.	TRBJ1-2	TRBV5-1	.	CASSLESYGYTF	TGCGCCAGCAGCTTGGAGAGCTATGGCTACACCTTC
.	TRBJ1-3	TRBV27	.	CATQATSGNTIYF	TGTGCCACACAGGCTACCTCTGGAAACACCATATATTTT
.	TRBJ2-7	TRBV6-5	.	CASSTRGNEQYF	TGTGCCAGCAGTACCCGGGGTAACGAGCAGTACTTC
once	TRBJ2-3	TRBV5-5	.	CASSLDGRPTDTQYF	TGTGCCAGCAGCTTGGACGGGAGACCCACAGATACGCAGTATTTT
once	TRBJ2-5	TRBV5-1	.	CASSLGRGETQYF	TGCGCCAGCAGCTTGGGTCGGGGGGAGACCCAGTACTTC
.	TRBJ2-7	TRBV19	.	CASSIDPGSYEQYF	TGTGCCAGTAGTATAGATCCTGGCAGCTACGAGCAGTACTTC
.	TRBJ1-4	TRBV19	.	CARQKATNEKLFF	TGTGCCAGACAGAAGGCAACTAATGAAAAACTGTTTTTT
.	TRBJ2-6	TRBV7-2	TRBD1	CASSFGTGIGGANVLTF	TGTGCCAGCAGCTTTGGGACAGGGATCGGTGGGGCCAACGTCCTGACTTTC
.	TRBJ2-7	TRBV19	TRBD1	CASSMGTGAWYEQYF	TGTGCCAGTAGTATGGGGACAGGGGCCTGGTACGAGCAGTACTTC
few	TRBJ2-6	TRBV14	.	CASSRGLKSSGANVLTF	TGTGCCAGCAGCCGAGGACTGAAAAGCTCTGGGGCCAACGTCCTGACTTTC
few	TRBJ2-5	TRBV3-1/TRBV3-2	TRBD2	CASSPPRGGVVETQYF	TGTGCCAGCAGCCCGCCCCGGGGGGGAGTTGTCGAGACCCAGTACTTC
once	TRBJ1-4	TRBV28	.	CASRRSGLTNEKLFF	TGTGCCAGCAGAAGATCAGGGTTGACTAATGAAAAACTGTTTTTT
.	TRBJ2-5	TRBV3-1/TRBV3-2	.	CASSLSGSIETQYF	TGTGCCAGCAGCCTTAGCGGATCTATAGAGACCCAGTACTTC
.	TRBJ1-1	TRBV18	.	CASSRTDSVAFF	TGTGCCAGCTCACGAACGGACAGCGTTGCTTTCTTT
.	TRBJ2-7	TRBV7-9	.	CASSLALGAGSYEQYF	TGTGCCAGCAGCTTAGCCTTGGGGGCAGGGTCCTACGAGCAGTACTTC
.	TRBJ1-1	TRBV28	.	CASSPSVRATTEAFF	TGTGCCAGCAGTCCCTCCGTCAGGGCTACCACTGAAGCTTTCTTT
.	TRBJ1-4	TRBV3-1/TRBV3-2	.	CASSRDGWVLGGEKLFF	TGTGCCAGCAGCCGGGACGGATGGGTTCTTGGGGGCGAAAAACTGTTTTTT
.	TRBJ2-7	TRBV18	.	CASSPQGFNEQYF	TGTGCCAGCTCACCTCAGGGGTTTAACGAGCAGTACTTC
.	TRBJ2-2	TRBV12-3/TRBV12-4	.	CASSLQNTGELFF	TGTGCCAGCAGTTTACAGAACACCGGGGAGCTGTTTTTT
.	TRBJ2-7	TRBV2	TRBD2	CASSDGGGAGNGYEQYF	TGTGCCAGCAGTGACGGCGGGGGGGCCGGAAATGGCTACGAGCAGTACTTC
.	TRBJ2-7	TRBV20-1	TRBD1	CSPRQGYEQYF	TGCAGCCCCCGACAGGGATACGAGCAGTACTTC